Listed here is a single T cell receptor beta chain. Its antigen is unknown. Clones were sequenced by immunoSEQ multiplex PCR, and TCRdb holds only the in-frame ones, with some missing. The sample carries about 67,000 clones, less than 90% recorded once. This specimen comes from a study of a mutant IDH1 vaccine in newly diagnosed glioma. Whole-study context: Once 4-6 weeks had passed after radiotherapy alone, vaccination started, or it started with temozolomide cycles. Most patients had received both radiotherapy and temozolomide, the prior options being radiotherapy, temozolomide, or both. Visits V12 and V13 fell at weeks 35 and 47, respectively. Study-level points and caveats: Among patients, 93.3% showed immune responses induced by the vaccine.

V dropped 7 bases and J dropped 7 bases, with 22 bases sitting between them. Germline lookup yields CDR1 LNHDA and CDR2 SQIVND (reference sequence). The CDR3 runs 15 residues. As for time point: week 47, end of study. Each dose of the vaccine consisted of 300 ug of mutant IDH1 20-mer peptide, with topical imiquimod. The sample was PBMCs, taken from a glioma patient whose treatment included an IDH1 peptide vaccine. The chain recombines TRBV19 with TRBJ2-5; D gene uncertain. The source is a man aged 30 to 45 with glioma. The CDR3 bases are TGTGCCAGTACTAATAGAGGTGGCGATATGCGGACCCAGTACTTC. Protein: CASTNRGGDMRTQYF.